Below, 15 T cell receptor beta chains from the same sample are listed, as sequenced in a study of Ad26.COV2.S vaccination and SARS-CoV-2 variants. Treatment defined: around 19 received Ad26.COV2.S at low or high dose, single or two shots; 5 received placebo; per-sample allocation not given. Sample collection was performed on day 63 after the first vaccine or placebo injection. Libraries were prepared by immunoSEQ multiplex PCR; TCRdb keeps only in-frame clonotypes and omits some of them. The sample includes about 390,000 clones, approximately 90% seen only once; the top ten take 3.5%. Specimen: peripheral blood, collected in a trial of Ad26.COV2.S vaccine versus placebo. The source is a person aged 18-60 years who received the Ad26.COV2.S COVID-19 vaccine or a placebo.

The chain joins TRBV5-1 to TRBJ2-7; TRBD1 aligns across 9 bases. The CDR3 is made up of 15 amino acids. Per germline, CDR1 SGHRS and CDR2 YFSETQ. J was trimmed by 6 bases and V by 6 bases; bases with no gene match: 13. CDR3 in amino acids: CASTSSTGGLSEQYF. As DNA, the CDR3 is TGCGCCAGCACCTCGTCGACAGGGGGGTTGAGCGAGCAGTACTTC.

The J gene is TRBJ2-1, the V gene TRBV11-2; 11 nucleotides align to TRBD2. The junction had 7 bases not matched to a gene; V was cut back by 1 base and J by 2 bases. The CDR3 runs to 18 residues. CDR1 is SGHAT, CDR2 FQNNGV, per germline. CDR3 sequence reads: CASSLVWTSGLTYNEQFF. The CDR3 bases are TGTGCCAGCAGCTTAGTCTGGACTAGCGGGCTGACCTACAATGAGCAGTTCTTC. Looking up the rest from reference TRBV11-2 and TRBJ2-1 gives the full variable domain: EAGVAQSPRYKIIEKRQSVAFWCNPISGHATLYWYQQILGQGPKLLIQFQNNGVVDDSQLPKDRFSAERLKGVDSTLKIQPAKLEDSAVYLCASSLVWTSGLTYNEQFFGPGTRLTVL.

This chain uses TRBV6-6 with TRBJ2-7, with 11 bases matching TRBD2. The CDR3 has 15 residues. The ends lost 5 bases at V and 2 bases at J; junction bases unmatched: 5. Germline CDR1 is MNHNY and CDR2 is SVGAGI (reference sequence). CDR3 DNA sequence: TGTGCCAGCAGTACCGGGACTAGCGGTCCCTACGAGCAGTACTTC. It translates to CASSTGTSGPYEQYF.

This rearrangement joins TRBV6-2 or TRBV6-3 to TRBJ1-4; 9 bases fit TRBD1. Per germline, CDR1 MNHEY and CDR2 SVGEGT. J gave up 3 bases and V 4 bases, and 6 bases lay outside the gene matches. The CDR3 extends over 16 amino acids. The CDR3 region is CASSSEWDRANEKLFF. In nucleotides, the CDR3 is TGTGCCAGCAGTTCCGAGTGGGACAGGGCTAATGAAAAACTGTTTTTT.

The rearrangement links TRBV18 to TRBJ2-4; TRBD2 might be the D (6 bases). CDR1 is KGHSH, CDR2 LQKENI, per germline. V lost 1 base and J 0 bases, leaving 16 bases between the germline ends. The length of the CDR3 is 18 residues. The CDR3 here is CASSPRRTGDLAKNIQYF. CDR3 coding DNA: TGTGCCAGCTCACCACGAAGGACGGGGGACCTAGCCAAAAACATTCAGTACTTC.

The rearrangement links TRBV19 to TRBJ2-2; D tentatively fits TRBD1 or TRBD2 (5 bases each). CDR3 size: 15 residues. Germline V lookup: CDR1 LNHDA, CDR2 SQIVND (reference sequence). As DNA, the CDR3 is TGTGCTTCCACGAGGGGCGGAGGGAACACCGGGGAGCTGTTTTTT. Protein sequence: CASTRGGGNTGELFF.

The chain is built from TRBV7-6 and TRBJ1-4; D ambiguous. Germline V gene lookup returns CDR1 SGHVS and CDR2 FNYEAQ. The ends were cut back, 2 bases at V and 8 bases at J, with 12 bases in the middle. This CDR3 comprises 14 residues. CDR3 region: CASSLSLSGEKLFF. The CDR3 DNA reads as TGTGCCAGCAGCTTAAGTCTCTCAGGCGAAAAACTGTTTTTT.

CDR3 sequence reads: CSVGEWSRKLFF. CDR3 DNA: TGCAGCGTTGGCGAGTGGTCTCGAAAACTGTTTTTT. The chain carries TRBV29-1 and TRBJ1-4; no clear D. This CDR3 spans 12 amino acids. V lost 4 bases to trimming and J lost 10 bases, with 13 bases between them. Looked up from germline, CDR1 is SQVTM and CDR2 is ANQGSEA.

A word on this clone: This same CDR3 is encoded by further DNA sequences in the sample. The chain recombines TRBV18 with TRBJ2-7; D gene unclear. V was cut by 2 bases and J by 0 bases, with 5 bases left in between. The CDR3 loop spans 13 amino acids. Looked up from germline, CDR1 is KGHSH and CDR2 is LQKENI. The CDR3 loop is CASSPSSSYEQYF. The CDR3 region has the DNA TGTGCCAGCTCACCAAGTAGCTCCTACGAGCAGTACTTC. Drawing the rest from reference TRBV18 and TRBJ2-7, the complete variable domain is NAGVMQNPRHLVRRRGQEARLRCSPMKGHSHVYWYRQLPEEGLKFMVYLQKENIIDESGMPKERFSAEFPKEGPSILRIQQVVRGDSAAYFCASSPSSSYEQYFGPGTRLTVT.

The rearrangement joins TRBV11-2 to TRBJ1-1; TRBD1 aligns across 12 bases. The CDR3 is 15 amino acids. With 1 base clipped from V and 10 bases from J, the junction kept 7 bases outside the gene matches. CDR1 is SGHAT, CDR2 FQNNGV, per germline. DNA for the CDR3: TGTGCCAGCAGCTTAGTTAGGGACAGGGGGCAAGCAGCTTTCTTT. It codes for CASSLVRDRGQAAFF.

In DNA, the CDR3 is TGTGCCACCAGCAGAGGCTCAGGGGAGGGTGAAAAACTGTTTTTT. It encodes CATSRGSGEGEKLFF. The V call is TRBV15, the J call TRBJ1-4; D may be TRBD1 (6 bases). The length of the CDR3 is 15 residues. With 1 base removed from V and 7 bases from J, the gap between germline ends came to 13 bases. Germline V CDR1 and CDR2: LNHNV, YYDKDF (reference sequence).

The chain employs TRBV5-4 and TRBJ2-7; TRBD1 aligns across 9 bases. Germline V gene sequence: CDR1 SGHNT, CDR2 YYREEE (reference sequence). The ends lost 4 bases at V and 3 bases at J; junction bases unmatched: 8. The CDR3 contains 15 residues. The CDR3 sequence is CASSQTGGGLYEQYF. CDR3 sequence (DNA): TGTGCCAGCAGCCAAACAGGGGGCGGCCTCTACGAGCAGTACTTC. Based on the CDR3 plus reference TRBV5-4 and TRBJ2-7, the full variable domain is ETGVTQSPTHLIKTRGQQVTLRCSSQSGHNTVSWYQQALGQGPQFIFQYYREEENGRGNFPPRFSGLQFPNYSSELNVNALELDDSALYLCASSQTGGGLYEQYFGPGTRLTVT.

CDR3 sequence (DNA): TGTGCCAGCAGCCCCCAACGTTATGAAAGGGAGTTCTTC. Protein sequence: CASSPQRYEREFF. The V and J genes are TRBV12-3 or TRBV12-4 and TRBJ2-1; D is undetermined. The CDR3 consists of 13 residues. Trimming removed 6 bases at V and 14 bases at J, with 20 bases between.

The chain has TRBV24-1 and TRBJ1-1, with D hard to call. The CDR3 sequence is 14 residues long. The V end was cut by 7 bases, the J end by 3 bases, with 14 bases between. The germline V gene encodes CDR1 KGHDR and CDR2 SFDVKD. The CDR3 DNA reads as TGTGCCACCAGCGCGGCCGATTACGACACTGAAGCTTTCTTT. This encodes CATSAADYDTEAFF.

V usage is TRBV24-1 and J usage is TRBJ2-3; D possibly uses TRBD1 or TRBD2 (6 bases each). Germline CDR1 reads KGHDR; CDR2 reads SFDVKD. Trimming took off 7 bases at V and 2 bases at J, with 9 bases between the two ends. This CDR3 comprises 13 residues. The CDR3 sequence: CATRGGHTDTQYF. The CDR3 region has the DNA TGTGCCACCAGGGGGGGACACACAGATACGCAGTATTTT.